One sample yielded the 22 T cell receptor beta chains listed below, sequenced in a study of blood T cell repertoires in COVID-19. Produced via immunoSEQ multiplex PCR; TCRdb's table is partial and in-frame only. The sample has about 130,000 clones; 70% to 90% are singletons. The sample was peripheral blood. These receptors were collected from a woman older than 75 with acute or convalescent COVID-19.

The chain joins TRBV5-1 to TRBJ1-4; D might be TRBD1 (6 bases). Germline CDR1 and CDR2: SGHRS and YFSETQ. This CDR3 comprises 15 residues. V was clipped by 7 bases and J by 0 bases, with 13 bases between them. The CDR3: CASGEGGTTNEKLFF. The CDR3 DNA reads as TGCGCCAGCGGGGAAGGGGGAACAACTAATGAAAAACTGTTTTTT.

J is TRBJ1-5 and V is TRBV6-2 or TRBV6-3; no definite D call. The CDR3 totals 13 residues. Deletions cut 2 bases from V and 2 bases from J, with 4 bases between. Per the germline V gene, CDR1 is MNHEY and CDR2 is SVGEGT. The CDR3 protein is CASSYEGNQPQHF. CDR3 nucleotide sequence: TGTGCCAGCAGTTACGAGGGCAATCAGCCCCAGCATTTT.

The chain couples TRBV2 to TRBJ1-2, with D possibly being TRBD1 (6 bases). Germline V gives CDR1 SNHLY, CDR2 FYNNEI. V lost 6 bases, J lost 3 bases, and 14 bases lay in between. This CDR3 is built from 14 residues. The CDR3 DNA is TGTGCCAGCAGCCTGAGGGCAGGGGACTATGGCTACACCTTC. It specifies CASSLRAGDYGYTF.

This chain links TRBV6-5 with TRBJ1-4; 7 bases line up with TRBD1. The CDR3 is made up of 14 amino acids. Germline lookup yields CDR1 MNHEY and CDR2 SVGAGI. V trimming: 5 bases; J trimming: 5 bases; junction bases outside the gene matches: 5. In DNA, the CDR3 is TGTGCCAGCAGTCCGGGACAGCTAAATGAAAAACTGTTTTTT. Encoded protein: CASSPGQLNEKLFF.

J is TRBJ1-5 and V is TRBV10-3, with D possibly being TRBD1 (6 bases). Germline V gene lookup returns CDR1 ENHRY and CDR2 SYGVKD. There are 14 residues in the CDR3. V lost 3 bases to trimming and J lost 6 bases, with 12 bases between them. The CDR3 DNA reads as TGTGCCATCAGTGAAGGGGGAATAGGTCAGCCCCAGCATTTT. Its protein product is CAISEGGIGQPQHF.

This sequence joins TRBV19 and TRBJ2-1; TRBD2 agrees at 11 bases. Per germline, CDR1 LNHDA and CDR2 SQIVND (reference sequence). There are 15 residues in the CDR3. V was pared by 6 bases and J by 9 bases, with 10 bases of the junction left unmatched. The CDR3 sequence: CASSTIAGGPGEQFF. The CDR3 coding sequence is TGTGCCAGTAGCACAATAGCGGGAGGGCCAGGTGAGCAGTTCTTC.

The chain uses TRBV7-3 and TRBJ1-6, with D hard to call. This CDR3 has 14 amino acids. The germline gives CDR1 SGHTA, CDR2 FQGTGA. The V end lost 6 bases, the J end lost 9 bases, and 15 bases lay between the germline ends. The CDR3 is CASRSGFASSPLHF. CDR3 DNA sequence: TGTGCCAGCAGATCGGGGTTCGCGAGTTCACCCCTCCACTTT. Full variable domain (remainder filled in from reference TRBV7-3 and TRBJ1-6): GAGVSQTPSNKVTEKGKYVELRCDPISGHTALYWYRQSLGQGPEFLIYFQGTGAADDSGLPNDRFFAVRPEGSVSTLKIQRTERGDSAVYLCASRSGFASSPLHFGNGTRLTVT.

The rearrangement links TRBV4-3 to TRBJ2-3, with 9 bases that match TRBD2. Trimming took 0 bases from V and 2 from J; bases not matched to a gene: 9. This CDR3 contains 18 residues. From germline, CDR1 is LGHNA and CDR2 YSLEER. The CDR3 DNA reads TGCGCCAGCAGCCAAGAAAGCTCTAGCGGGGTAGACACAGATACGCAGTATTTT. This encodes CASSQESSSGVDTDTQYF.

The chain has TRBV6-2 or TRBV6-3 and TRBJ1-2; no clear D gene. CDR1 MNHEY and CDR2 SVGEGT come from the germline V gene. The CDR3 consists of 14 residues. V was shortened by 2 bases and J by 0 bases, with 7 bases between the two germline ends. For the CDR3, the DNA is TGTGCCAGCAGTTACGTTGAGCCTAACTATGGCTACACCTTC. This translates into CASSYVEPNYGYTF.

The CDR3 here is CASNPGTALPREQYF. DNA for the CDR3: TGTGCCAGCAACCCCGGGACAGCTCTGCCCCGCGAGCAGTACTTC. This chain connects TRBV6-2 or TRBV6-3 to TRBJ2-7; TRBD1 matches 7 bases. The J segment lost 6 bases and the V segment lost 7 bases, leaving 15 bases of the junction unmatched. The CDR3 totals 15 residues. Germline CDR1 MNHEY, CDR2 SVGEGT.

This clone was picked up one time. The CDR3 DNA reads TGTGCCAGCAGTTTAGACAGGCTGAACACTGAAGCTTTCTTT. Amino acids: CASSLDRLNTEAFF. The chain recombines TRBV6-6 with TRBJ1-1; tentatively, D is TRBD1 (6 bases). Germline lookup yields CDR1 MNHNY and CDR2 SVGAGI (reference sequence). The CDR3 extends over 14 amino acids. The V end was cut by 4 bases, the J end by 0 bases, with 9 bases between.

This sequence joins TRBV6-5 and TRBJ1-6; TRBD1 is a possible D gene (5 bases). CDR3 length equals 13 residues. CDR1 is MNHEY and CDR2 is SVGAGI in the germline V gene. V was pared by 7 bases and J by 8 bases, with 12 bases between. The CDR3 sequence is CASKRTGDSPLHF. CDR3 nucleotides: TGTGCCAGCAAAAGGACGGGGGATTCACCCCTCCACTTT.

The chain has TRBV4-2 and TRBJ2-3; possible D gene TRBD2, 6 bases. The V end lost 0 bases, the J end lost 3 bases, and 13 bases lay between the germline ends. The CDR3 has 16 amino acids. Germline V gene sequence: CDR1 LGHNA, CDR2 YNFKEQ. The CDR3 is CASSQEGGVSTDTQYF. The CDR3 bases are TGTGCCAGCAGCCAAGAAGGCGGGGTTTCGACAGATACGCAGTATTTT.

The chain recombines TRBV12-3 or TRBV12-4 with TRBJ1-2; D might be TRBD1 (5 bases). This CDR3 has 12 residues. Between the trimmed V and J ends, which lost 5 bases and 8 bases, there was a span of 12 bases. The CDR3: CASSPQVTGYTF. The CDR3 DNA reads TGTGCCAGCAGTCCACAGGTAACCGGCTACACCTTC.

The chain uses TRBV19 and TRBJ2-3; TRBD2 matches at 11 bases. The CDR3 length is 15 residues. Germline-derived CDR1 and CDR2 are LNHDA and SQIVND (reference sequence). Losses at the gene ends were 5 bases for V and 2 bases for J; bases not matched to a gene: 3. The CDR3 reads CASSDSGRATDTQYF. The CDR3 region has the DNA TGTGCCAGTAGTGATAGCGGGAGGGCCACAGATACGCAGTATTTT.

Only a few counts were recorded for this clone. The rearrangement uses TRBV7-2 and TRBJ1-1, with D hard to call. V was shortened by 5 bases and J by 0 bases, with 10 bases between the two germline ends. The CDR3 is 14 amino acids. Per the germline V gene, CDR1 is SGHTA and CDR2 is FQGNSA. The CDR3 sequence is CASSPRVVNTEAFF. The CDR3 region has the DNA TGTGCCAGCAGCCCGAGGGTAGTGAACACTGAAGCTTTCTTT.

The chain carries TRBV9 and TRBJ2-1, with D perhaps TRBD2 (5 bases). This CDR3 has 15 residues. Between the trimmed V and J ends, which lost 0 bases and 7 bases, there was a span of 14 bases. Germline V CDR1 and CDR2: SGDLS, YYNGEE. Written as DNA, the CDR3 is TGTGCCAGCAGCGTAGGGGTGGCGGGTGGGAATGAGCAGTTCTTC. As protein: CASSVGVAGGNEQFF.

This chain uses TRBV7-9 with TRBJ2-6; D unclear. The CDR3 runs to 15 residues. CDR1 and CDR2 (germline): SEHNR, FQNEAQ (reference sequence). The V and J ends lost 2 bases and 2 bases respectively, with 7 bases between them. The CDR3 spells CASSLTRAGANVLTF. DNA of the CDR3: TGTGCCAGCAGCTTAACCCGGGCTGGGGCCAACGTCCTGACTTTC.

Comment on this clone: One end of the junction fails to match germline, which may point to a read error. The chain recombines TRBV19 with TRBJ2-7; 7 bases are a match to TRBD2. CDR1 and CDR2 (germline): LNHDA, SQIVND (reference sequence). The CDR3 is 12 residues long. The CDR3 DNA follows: TGTGCCACTGATTGGGGGGGACCTCCGACCAACTTC. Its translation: CATDWGGPPTNF.

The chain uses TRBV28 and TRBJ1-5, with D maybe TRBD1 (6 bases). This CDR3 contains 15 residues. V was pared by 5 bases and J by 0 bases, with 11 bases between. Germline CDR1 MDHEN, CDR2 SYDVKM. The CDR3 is CASSTRGGSNQPQHF. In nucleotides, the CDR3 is TGTGCCAGCAGTACCAGGGGCGGTAGCAATCAGCCCCAGCATTTT.

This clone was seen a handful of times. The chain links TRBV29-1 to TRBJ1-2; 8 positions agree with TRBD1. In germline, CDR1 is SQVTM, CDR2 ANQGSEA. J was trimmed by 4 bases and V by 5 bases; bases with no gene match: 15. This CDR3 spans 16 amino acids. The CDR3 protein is CSVMLDRVAVGYGYTF. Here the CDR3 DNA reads TGCAGCGTTATGTTGGACAGGGTTGCGGTTGGCTATGGCTACACCTTC.

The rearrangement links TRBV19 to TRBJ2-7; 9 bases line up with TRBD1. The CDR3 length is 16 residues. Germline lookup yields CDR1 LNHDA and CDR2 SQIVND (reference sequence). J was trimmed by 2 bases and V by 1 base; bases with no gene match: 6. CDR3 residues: CASSIGSGTGTYEQYF. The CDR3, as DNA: TGTGCCAGTAGTATAGGTAGTGGGACAGGGACCTACGAGCAGTACTTC.